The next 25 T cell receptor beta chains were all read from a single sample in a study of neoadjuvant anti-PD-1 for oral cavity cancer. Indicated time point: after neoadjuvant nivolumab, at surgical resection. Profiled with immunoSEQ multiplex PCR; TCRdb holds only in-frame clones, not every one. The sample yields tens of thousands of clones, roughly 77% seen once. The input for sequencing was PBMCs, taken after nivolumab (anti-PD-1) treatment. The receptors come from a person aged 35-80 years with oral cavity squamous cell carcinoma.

CDR3 loop: CASSLGTGREQYF. For the CDR3, the DNA is TGTGCCAGCAGCTTAGGGACAGGACGCGAGCAGTACTTC. The chain carries TRBV11-2 and TRBJ2-7, with 7 nucleotides matching TRBD1. This CDR3 spans 13 amino acids. Germline CDR1 is SGHAT and CDR2 is FQNNGV. Unmatched junction bases numbered 3, after V lost 1 base and J lost 6 bases.

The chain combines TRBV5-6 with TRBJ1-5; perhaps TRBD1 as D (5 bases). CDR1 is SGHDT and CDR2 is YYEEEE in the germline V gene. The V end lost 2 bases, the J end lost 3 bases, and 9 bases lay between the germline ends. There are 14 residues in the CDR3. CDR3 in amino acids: CASSFQGNNQPQHF. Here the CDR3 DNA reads TGTGCCAGCAGCTTCCAGGGAAACAATCAGCCCCAGCATTTT.

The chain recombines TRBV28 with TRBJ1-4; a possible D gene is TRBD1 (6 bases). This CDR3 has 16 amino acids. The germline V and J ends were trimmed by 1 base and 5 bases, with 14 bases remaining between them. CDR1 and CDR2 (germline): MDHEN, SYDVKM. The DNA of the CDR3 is TGTGCCAGCAGTTTATTCCGGGGGGGCTCAAATGAAAAACTGTTTTTT. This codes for CASSLFRGGSNEKLFF.

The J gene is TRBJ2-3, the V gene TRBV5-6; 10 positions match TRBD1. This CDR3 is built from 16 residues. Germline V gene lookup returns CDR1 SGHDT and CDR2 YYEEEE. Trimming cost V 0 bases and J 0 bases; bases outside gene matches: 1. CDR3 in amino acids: CASSLGTGGSTDTQYF. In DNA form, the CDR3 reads TGTGCCAGCAGCTTGGGGACAGGGGGAAGCACAGATACGCAGTATTTT.

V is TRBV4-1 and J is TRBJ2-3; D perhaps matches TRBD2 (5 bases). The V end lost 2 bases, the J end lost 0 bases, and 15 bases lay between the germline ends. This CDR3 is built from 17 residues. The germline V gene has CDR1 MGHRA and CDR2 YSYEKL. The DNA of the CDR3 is TGCGCCAGCAGCCAAAGATCGGGAAGGACTAGCACAGATACGCAGTATTTT. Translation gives CASSQRSGRTSTDTQYF.

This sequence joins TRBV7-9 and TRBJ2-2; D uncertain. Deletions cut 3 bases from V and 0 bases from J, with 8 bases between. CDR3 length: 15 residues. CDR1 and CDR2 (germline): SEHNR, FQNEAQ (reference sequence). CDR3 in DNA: TGTGCCAGCAGCTTTCAGAGTTCGAACACCGGGGAGCTGTTTTTT. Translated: CASSFQSSNTGELFF.

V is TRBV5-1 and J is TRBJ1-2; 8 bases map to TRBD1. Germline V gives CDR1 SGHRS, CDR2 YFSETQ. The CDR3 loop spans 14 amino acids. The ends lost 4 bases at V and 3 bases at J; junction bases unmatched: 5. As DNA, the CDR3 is TGCGCCAGCAGCCGGCAGACAGGGGACTATGGCTACACCTTC. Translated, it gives CASSRQTGDYGYTF.

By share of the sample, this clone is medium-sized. The CDR3 sequence: CASSPLAIGFSEQYF. In DNA, the CDR3 is TGTGCCAGCAGCCCTTTAGCGATTGGGTTTAGTGAGCAGTACTTC. The J gene is TRBJ2-7, the V gene TRBV11-2, with D perhaps TRBD2 (5 bases). Per germline, CDR1 SGHAT and CDR2 FQNNGV. V lost 5 bases and J 7 bases, leaving 21 bases between the germline ends. The CDR3 contains 15 residues.

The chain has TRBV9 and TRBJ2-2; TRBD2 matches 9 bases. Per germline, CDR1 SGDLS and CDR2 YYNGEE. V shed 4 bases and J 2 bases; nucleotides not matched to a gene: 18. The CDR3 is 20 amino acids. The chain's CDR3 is CASSTRPGTSFGTNTGELFF. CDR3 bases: TGTGCCAGCAGCACCCGACCCGGGACTAGCTTTGGGACTAACACCGGGGAGCTGTTTTTT.

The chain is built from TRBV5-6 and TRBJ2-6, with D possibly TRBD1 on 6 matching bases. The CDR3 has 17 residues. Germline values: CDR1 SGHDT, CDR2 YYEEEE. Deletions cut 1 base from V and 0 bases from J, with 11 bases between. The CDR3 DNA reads TGTGCCAGCAGCTTGTACTCAGGGGCCTCTGGGGCCAACGTCCTGACTTTC. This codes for CASSLYSGASGANVLTF.

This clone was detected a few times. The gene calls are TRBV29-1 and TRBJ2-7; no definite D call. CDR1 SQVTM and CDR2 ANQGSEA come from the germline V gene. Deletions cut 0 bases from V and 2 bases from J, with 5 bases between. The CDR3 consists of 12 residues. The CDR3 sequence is CSVEEGAYEQYF. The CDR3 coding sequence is TGCAGCGTTGAAGAAGGAGCCTACGAGCAGTACTTC.

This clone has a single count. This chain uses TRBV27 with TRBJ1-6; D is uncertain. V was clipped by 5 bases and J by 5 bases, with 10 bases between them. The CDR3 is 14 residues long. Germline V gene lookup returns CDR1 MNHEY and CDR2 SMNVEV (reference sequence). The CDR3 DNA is TGTGCCAGCAGTCTAATAGCTAATAATTCACCCCTCCACTTT. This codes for CASSLIANNSPLHF.

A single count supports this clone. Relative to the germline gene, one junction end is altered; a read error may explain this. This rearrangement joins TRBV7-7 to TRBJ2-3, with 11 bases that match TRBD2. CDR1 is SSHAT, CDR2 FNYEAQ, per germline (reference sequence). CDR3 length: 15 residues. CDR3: CASSPIAGGGDTQYF. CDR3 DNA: TGTGCTAGCAGCCCCATAGCGGGAGGGGGCGATACGCAGTATTTT.

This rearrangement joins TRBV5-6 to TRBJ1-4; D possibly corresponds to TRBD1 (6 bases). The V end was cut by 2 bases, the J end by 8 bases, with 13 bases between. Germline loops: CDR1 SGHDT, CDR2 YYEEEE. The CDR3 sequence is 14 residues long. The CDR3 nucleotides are TGTGCCAGCAGCTTCGCGGGGGCGGGGGAAAAACTGTTTTTT. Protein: CASSFAGAGEKLFF.

CDR3 DNA: TGTGCCAGCAGCTTCACAGACTACAATGAGCAGTTCTTC. Translating gives CASSFTDYNEQFF. The chain has TRBV5-4 and TRBJ2-1; D gene unclear. The germline gives CDR1 SGHNT, CDR2 YYREEE (reference sequence). This CDR3 has 13 amino acids. V was shortened by 2 bases and J by 3 bases, with 6 bases between the two germline ends.

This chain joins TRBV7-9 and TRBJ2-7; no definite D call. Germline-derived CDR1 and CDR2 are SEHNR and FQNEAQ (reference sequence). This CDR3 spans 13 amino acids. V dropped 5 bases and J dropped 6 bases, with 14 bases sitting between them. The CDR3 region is CASSLGSQGEQYF. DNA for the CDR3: TGTGCCAGCAGCCTCGGGTCCCAAGGCGAGCAGTACTTC.

Here the CDR3 reads CSVDPLSAGSYNEQFF. The CDR3, as DNA: TGCAGCGTTGACCCTCTCAGTGCGGGCTCCTACAATGAGCAGTTCTTC. The V call is TRBV29-1, the J call TRBJ2-1; possible D gene TRBD2, 5 bases. CDR1 SQVTM and CDR2 ANQGSEA come from the germline V gene. Trimming left V 3 bases short and J 0 bases short, with 15 bases between. The CDR3 length is 16 residues.

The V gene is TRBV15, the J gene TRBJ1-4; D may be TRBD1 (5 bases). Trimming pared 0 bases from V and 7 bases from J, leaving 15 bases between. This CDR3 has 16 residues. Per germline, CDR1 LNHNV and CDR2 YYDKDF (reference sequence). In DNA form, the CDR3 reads TGTGCCACCAGCAGAGATGGTTTGGGGGTAACTGAAAAACTGTTTTTT. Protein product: CATSRDGLGVTEKLFF.

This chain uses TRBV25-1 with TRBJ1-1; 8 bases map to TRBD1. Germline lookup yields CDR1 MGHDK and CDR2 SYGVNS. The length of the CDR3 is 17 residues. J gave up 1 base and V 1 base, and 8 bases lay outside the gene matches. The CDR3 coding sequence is TGTGCCAGCAGTGAATCTAAACAGGGGGTGGGGAACACTGAAGCTTTCTTT. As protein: CASSESKQGVGNTEAFF. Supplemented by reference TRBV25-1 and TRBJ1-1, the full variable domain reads EADIYQTPRYLVIGTGKKITLECSQTMGHDKMYWYQQDPGMELHLIHYSYGVNSTEKGDLSSESTVSRIRTEHFPLTLESARPSHTSQYLCASSESKQGVGNTEAFFGQGTRLTVV.

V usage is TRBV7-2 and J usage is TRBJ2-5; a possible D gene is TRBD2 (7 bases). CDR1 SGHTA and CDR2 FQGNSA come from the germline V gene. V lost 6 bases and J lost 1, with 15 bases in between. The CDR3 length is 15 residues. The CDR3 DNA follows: TGTGCCAGCAGGAGACGGGGGGCCCCCCAAGAGACCCAGTACTTC. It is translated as CASRRRGAPQETQYF.

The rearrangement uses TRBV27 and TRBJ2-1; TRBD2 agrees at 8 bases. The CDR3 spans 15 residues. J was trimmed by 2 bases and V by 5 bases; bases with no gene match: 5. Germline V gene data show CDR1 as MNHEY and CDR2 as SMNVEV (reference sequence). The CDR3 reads CASSLSGNPYNEQFF. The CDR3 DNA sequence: TGTGCCAGCAGTCTTAGCGGGAACCCCTACAATGAGCAGTTCTTC.

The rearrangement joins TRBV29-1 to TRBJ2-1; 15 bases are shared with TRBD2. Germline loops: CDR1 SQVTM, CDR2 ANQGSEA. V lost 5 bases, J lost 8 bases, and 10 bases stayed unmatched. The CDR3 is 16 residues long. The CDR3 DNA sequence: TGCAGCGTTCGGACTAGCGGGAGGGCCCCAAGAGATGAGCAGTTCTTC. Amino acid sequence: CSVRTSGRAPRDEQFF.

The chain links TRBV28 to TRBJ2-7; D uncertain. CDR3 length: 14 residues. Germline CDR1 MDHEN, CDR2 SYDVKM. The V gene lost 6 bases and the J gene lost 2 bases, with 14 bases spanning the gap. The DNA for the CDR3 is TGTGCCAGCAGCCCACCGGGCCTCACCTACGAGCAGTACTTC. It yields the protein CASSPPGLTYEQYF.

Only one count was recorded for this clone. The CDR3 nucleotides read TGTGCCAGCAGCAAATATTTATCGGCCAGGGGGCCTGGTGGCTACACCTTC. Its protein product is CASSKYLSARGPGGYTF. The chain couples TRBV5-6 to TRBJ1-2, with TRBD1 matching over 8 bases. Per germline, CDR1 SGHDT and CDR2 YYEEEE. The CDR3 loop spans 17 amino acids. V gave up 4 bases and J gave up 7 bases; unmatched junction bases: 18.

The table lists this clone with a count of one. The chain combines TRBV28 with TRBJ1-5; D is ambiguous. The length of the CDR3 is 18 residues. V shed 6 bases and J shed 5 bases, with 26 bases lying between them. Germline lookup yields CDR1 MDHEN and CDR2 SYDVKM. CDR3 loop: CASSHRPYKFLSDQPQHF. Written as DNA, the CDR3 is TGTGCCAGCAGCCATCGACCCTACAAATTCCTGAGTGATCAGCCCCAGCATTTT.